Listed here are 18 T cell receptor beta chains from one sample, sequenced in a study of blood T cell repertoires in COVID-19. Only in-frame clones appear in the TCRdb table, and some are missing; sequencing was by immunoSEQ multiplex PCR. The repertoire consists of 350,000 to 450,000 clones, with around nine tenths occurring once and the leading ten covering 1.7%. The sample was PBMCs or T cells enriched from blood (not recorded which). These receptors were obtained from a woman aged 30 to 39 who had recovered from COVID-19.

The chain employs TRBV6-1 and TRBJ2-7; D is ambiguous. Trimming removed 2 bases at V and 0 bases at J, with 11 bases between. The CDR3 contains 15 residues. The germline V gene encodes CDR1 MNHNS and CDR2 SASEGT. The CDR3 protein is CASSEKWSTSYEQYF. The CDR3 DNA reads TGTGCCAGCAGTGAAAAATGGAGTACCTCCTACGAGCAGTACTTC.

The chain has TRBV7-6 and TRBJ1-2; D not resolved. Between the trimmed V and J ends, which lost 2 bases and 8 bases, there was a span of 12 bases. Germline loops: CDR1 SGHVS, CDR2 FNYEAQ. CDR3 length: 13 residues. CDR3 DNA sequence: TGTGCCAGCAGCTTATTGCCGGGAGAGGGCTACACCTTC. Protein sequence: CASSLLPGEGYTF.

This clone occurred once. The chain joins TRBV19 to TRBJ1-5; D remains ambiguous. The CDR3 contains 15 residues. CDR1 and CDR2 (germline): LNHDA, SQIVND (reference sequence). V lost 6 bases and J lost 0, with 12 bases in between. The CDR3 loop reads CASSLQIYSNQPQHF. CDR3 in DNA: TGTGCCAGTAGCCTACAGATATATAGCAATCAGCCCCAGCATTTT.

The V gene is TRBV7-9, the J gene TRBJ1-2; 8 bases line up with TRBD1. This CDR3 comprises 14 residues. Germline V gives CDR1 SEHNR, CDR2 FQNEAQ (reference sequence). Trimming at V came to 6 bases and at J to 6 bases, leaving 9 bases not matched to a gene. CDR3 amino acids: CASRDRVPGHGYTF. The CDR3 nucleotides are TGTGCCAGCAGGGACAGGGTCCCTGGGCATGGCTACACCTTC.

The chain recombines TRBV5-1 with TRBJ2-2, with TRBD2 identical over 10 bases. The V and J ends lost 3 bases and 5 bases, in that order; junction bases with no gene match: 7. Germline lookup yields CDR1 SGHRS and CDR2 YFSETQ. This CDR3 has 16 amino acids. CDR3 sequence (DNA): TGCGCCAGCAGCTACGGGGCTAGCGGGGGTACCGGGGAGCTGTTTTTT. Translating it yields CASSYGASGGTGELFF.

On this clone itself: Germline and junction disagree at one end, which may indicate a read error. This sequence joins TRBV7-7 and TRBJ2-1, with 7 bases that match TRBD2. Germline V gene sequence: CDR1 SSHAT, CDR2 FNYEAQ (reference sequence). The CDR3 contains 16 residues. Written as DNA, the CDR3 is TGTGCTAGCAGCTTAGCGGCTAGCGGCTCCTACAATGAGCAGTTCTTC. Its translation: CASSLAASGSYNEQFF.

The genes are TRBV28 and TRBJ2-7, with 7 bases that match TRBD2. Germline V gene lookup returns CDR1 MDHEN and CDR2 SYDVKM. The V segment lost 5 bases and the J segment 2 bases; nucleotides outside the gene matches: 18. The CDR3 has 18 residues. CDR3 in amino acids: CASSPLRSWTSSTYEQYF. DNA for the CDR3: TGTGCCAGCAGTCCCCTCCGCAGTTGGACTAGTTCGACCTACGAGCAGTACTTC.

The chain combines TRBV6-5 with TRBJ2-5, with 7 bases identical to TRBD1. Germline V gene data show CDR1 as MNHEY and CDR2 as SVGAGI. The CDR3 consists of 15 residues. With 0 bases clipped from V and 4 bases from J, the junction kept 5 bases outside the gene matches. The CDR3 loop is CASSYSGDSSETQYF. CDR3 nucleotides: TGTGCCAGCAGTTACTCCGGGGACAGCTCAGAGACCCAGTACTTC.

The CDR3 nucleotides are TGTGCCAGCAGTCCGTCGGGCAATCAGCCCCAGCATTTT. It specifies CASSPSGNQPQHF. V is TRBV11-2 and J is TRBJ1-5; D remains ambiguous. The germline V gene has CDR1 SGHAT and CDR2 FQNNGV. V was cut by 6 bases and J by 2 bases, with 8 bases left in between. This CDR3 comprises 13 residues.

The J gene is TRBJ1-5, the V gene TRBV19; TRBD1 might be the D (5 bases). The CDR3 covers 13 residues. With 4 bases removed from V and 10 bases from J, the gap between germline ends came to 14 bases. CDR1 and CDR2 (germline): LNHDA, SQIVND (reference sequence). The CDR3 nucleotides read TGTGCCAGTAGTAGTGCGGGACTTGTACCCCAGCATTTT. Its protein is CASSSAGLVPQHF.

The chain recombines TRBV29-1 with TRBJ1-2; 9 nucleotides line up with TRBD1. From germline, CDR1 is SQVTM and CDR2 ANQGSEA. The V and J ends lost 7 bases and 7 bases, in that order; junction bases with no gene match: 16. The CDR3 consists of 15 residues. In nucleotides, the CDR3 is TGCAGCGCCCTCGGCCCGGGACAGGGAGAGGGTGGCTACACCTTC. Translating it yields CSALGPGQGEGGYTF.

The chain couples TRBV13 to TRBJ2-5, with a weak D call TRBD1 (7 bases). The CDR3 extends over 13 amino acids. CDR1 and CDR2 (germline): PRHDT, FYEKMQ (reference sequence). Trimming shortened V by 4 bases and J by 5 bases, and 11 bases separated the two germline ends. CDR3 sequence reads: CASSSSGGETQYF. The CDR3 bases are TGTGCCAGCAGCTCATCAGGGGGGGAGACCCAGTACTTC.

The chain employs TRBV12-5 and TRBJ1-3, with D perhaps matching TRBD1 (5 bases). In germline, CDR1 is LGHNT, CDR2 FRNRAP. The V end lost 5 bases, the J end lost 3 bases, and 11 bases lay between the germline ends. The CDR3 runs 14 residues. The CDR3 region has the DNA TGTGCTAGTGGTCCAGGGTTAAATGGAAACACCATATATTTT. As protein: CASGPGLNGNTIYF.

CDR3 coding DNA: TGTGCCGCCCTACGGGGGAAGGACCAGACAAACACTGAAGCTTTCTTT. Translation: CAALRGKDQTNTEAFF. V gene TRBV10-3 combines with J gene TRBJ1-1, with a possible D match to TRBD1 (5 bases). Trimming shortened V by 11 bases and J by 2 bases, and 24 bases separated the two germline ends. This CDR3 comprises 16 residues. Germline loops: CDR1 ENHRY, CDR2 SYGVKD.

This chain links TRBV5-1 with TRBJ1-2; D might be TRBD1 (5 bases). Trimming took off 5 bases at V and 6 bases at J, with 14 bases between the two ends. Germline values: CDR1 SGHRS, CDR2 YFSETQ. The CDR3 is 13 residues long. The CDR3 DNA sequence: TGCGCCAGCAGTCCAGGTTTAGGGGATGGCTACACCTTC. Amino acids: CASSPGLGDGYTF.

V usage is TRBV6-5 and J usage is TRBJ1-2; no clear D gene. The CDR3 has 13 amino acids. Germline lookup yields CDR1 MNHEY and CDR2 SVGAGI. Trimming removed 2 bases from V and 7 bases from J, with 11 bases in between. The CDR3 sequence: CASSYEEGRGYTF. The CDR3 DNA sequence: TGTGCCAGCAGTTACGAGGAGGGCCGTGGCTACACCTTC.

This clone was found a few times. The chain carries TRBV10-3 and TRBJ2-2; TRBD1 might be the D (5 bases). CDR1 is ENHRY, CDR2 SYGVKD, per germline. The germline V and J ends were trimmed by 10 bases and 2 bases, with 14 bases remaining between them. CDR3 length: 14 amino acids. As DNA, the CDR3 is TGTGCCACCGCCCAAGGGGCTAACACCGGGGAGCTGTTTTTT. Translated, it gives CATAQGANTGELFF.

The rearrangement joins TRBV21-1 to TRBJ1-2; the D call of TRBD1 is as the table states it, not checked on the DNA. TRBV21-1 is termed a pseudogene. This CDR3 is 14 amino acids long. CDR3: CASSKAGQGDGYTF. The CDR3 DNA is TGTGCCAGCAGCAAAGCGGGACAGGGCGATGGCTACACCTTC.